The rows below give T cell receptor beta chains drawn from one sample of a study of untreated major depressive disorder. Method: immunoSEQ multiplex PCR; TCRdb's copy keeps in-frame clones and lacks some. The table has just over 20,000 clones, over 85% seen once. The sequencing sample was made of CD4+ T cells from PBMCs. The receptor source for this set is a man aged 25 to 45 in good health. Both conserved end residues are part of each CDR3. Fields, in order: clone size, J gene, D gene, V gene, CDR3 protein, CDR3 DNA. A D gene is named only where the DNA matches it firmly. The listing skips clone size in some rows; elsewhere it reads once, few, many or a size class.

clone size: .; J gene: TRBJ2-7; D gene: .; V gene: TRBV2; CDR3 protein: CASSVLTSYEQYF; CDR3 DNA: TGTGCCAGCAGTGTCCTTACTAGCTACGAGCAGTACTTC
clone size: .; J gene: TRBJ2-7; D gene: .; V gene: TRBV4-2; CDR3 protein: CASSQGRAGGEQYF; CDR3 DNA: TGTGCCAGCAGCCAAGGCAGGGCAGGGGGGGAGCAGTACTTC
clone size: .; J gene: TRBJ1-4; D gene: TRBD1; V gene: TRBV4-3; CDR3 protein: CASSQDHRGKGEKLFF; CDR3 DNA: TGCGCCAGCAGCCAAGATCACAGGGGGAAAGGTGAAAAACTGTTTTTT
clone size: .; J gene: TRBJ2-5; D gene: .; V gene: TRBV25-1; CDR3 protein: CASNRVAQETQYF; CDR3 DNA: TGTGCCAGCAATAGGGTAGCCCAAGAGACCCAGTACTTC
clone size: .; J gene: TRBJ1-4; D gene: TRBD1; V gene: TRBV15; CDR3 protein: CATSRDGQGSFF; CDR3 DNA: TGTGCCACCAGCAGAGATGGACAGGGTTCCTTTTTT
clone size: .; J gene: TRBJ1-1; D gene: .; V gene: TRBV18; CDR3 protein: CASSPAGIRMNTEAFF; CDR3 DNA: TGTGCCAGCTCACCGGCAGGGATCCGCATGAACACTGAAGCTTTCTTT
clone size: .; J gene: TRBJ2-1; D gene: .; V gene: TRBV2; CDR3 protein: CASSEVVKNNEQFF; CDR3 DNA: TGTGCCAGCAGTGAAGTGGTCAAGAACAATGAGCAGTTCTTC
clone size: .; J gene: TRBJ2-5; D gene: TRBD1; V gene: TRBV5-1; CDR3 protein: CASSPGQGETQYF; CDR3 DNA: TGCGCCAGCAGCCCGGGACAGGGGGAGACCCAGTACTTC
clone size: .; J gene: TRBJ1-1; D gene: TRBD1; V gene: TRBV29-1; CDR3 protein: CSVLQGINTEAFF; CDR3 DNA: TGCAGCGTCTTACAGGGGATTAACACTGAAGCTTTCTTT
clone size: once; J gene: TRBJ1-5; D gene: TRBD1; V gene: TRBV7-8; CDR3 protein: CASSPQTGGDNQPQHF; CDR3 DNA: TGTGCCAGCAGCCCCCAGACAGGGGGCGACAATCAGCCCCAGCATTTT
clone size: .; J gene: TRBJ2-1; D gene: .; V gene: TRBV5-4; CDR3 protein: CASSLRDEQFF; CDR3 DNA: TGTGCCAGCAGCTTGAGGGATGAGCAGTTCTTC
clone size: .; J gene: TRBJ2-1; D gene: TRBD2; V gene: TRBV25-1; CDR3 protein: CASSRLAGVLGNEQFF; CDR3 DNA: TGTGCCAGCAGTCGTCTAGCGGGAGTTCTTGGAAATGAGCAGTTCTTC
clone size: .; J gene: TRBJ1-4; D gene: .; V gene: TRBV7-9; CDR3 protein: CASSLGQNEKLFF; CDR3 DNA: TGTGCCAGCAGCTTAGGGCAGAATGAAAAACTGTTTTTT
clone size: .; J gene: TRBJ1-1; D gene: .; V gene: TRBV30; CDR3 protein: CAWSKQPNTEAFF; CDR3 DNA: TGTGCCTGGAGTAAACAGCCGAACACTGAAGCTTTCTTT
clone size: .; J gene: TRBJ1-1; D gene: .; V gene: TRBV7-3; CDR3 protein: CASSLTGGNTEAFF; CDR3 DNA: TGTGCCAGCAGCTTAACAGGGGGGAACACTGAAGCTTTCTTT